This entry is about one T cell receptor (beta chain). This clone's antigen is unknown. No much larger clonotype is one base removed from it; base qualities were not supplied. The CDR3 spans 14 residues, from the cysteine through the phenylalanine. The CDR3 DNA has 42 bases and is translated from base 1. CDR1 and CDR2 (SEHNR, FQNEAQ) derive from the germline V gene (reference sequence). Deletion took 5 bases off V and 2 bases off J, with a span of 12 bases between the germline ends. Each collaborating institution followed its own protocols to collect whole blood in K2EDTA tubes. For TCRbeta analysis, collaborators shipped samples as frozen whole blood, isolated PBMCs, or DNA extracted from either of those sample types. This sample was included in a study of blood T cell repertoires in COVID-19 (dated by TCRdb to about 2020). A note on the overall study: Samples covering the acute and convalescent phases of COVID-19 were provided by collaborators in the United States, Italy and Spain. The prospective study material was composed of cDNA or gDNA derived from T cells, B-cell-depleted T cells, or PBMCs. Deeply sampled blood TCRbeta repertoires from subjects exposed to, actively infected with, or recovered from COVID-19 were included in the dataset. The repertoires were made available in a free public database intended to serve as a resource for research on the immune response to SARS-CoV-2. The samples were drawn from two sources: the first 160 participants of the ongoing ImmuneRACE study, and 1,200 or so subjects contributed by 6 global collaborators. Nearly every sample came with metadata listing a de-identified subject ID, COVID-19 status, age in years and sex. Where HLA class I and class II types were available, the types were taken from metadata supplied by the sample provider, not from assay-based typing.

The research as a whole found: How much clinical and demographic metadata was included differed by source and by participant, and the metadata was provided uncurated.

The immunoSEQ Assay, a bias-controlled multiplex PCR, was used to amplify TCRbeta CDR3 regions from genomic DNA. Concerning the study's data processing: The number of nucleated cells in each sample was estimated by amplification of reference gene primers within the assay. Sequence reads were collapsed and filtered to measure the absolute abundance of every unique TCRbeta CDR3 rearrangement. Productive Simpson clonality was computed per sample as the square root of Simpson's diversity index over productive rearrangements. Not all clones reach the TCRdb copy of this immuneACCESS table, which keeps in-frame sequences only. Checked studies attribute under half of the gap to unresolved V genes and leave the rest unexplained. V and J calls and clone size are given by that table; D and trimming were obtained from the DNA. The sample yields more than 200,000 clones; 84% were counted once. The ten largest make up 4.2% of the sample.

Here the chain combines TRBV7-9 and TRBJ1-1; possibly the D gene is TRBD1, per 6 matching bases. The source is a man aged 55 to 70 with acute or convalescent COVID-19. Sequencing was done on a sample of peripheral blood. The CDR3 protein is CASSPGTYNTEAFF. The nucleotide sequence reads TGTGCCAGCAGCCCCGGGACATATAACACTGAAGCTTTCTTT.